These 20 T cell receptor beta chains were sequenced from one sample in a study of blood T cell repertoires in COVID-19. Repertoires were generated with immunoSEQ multiplex PCR, while TCRdb's copy carries only in-frame clones and drops some. The sample holds roughly 350,000 clones, over 70% seen once. The specimen sequenced was peripheral blood. Every receptor here comes from a woman aged 45-65 years with COVID-19, enrolled during active disease.

The chain links TRBV19 to TRBJ1-1; no clear D gene. The V gene's germline CDR1 is LNHDA and CDR2 SQIVND (reference sequence). CDR3 length equals 12 residues. The germline V and J ends were trimmed by 9 bases and 6 bases, with 14 bases remaining between them. This chain's CDR3 is CASQAFGPEAFF. CDR3 DNA: TGTGCCAGCCAGGCCTTTGGGCCTGAAGCTTTCTTT.

The genes are TRBV11-2 and TRBJ2-1; no reliable D call. This CDR3 is built from 12 residues. The germline gives CDR1 SGHAT, CDR2 FQNNGV. V lost 5 bases and J lost 6, with 8 bases in between. The CDR3 protein is CASSPAGNEQFF. DNA of the CDR3: TGTGCCAGCAGCCCTGCCGGCAATGAGCAGTTCTTC.

Points on this clone: Since the CDR3 does not end with the conserved phenylalanine or tryptophan, this likely comes from a read error. No DNA is shown, since the ends of the CDR3 on it are uncertain; the CDR3 is the one TCRdb lists. This sequence joins TRBV10-3 and TRBJ1-2; the table's D call TRBD1 went unverified against the DNA. Counting both end residues, the CDR3 totals 14 amino acids. Germline CDR1 reads ENHRY; CDR2 reads SYGVKD. Here the CDR3 reads CAISESNFPGQGNL.

This chain joins TRBV3-1 (or the pseudogene TRBV3-2) and TRBJ2-7, with 8 bases identical to TRBD1. Germline-derived CDR1 and CDR2 are LGHDT and YNNKEL (reference sequence). With V trimmed by 4 bases and J by 3 bases, 5 bases remained unmatched. The CDR3 is made up of 14 amino acids. The CDR3 sequence is CASSRRTGIYEQYF. The CDR3 DNA reads as TGTGCCAGCAGCCGTAGGACAGGGATCTACGAGCAGTACTTC.

The chain recombines TRBV30 with TRBJ2-1; 7 bases match TRBD1. Germline CDR1 GTSNPN, CDR2 SVGIG (reference sequence). The CDR3 runs 14 residues. Trimming cost V 2 bases and J 1 base; bases outside gene matches: 2. The CDR3 region has the DNA TGTGCCTGGAGTCGACAGGGATCCTACAATGAGCAGTTCTTC. It yields the protein CAWSRQGSYNEQFF.

Only one count was recorded for this clone. V is TRBV29-1 and J is TRBJ2-1; unclear D gene. Deletions cut 3 bases from V and 6 bases from J, with 6 bases between. Germline V gives CDR1 SQVTM, CDR2 ANQGSEA. The CDR3 contains 11 residues. CDR3 sequence reads: CSVDRSNEQFF. In nucleotides, the CDR3 is TGCAGCGTTGACAGGTCCAATGAGCAGTTCTTC.

This clone was seen a handful of times. The rearrangement joins TRBV5-3 to TRBJ2-1, with 13 nucleotides matching TRBD2. TRBV5-3 is an ORF; its function is uncertain. The CDR3 loop spans 17 amino acids. V shed 1 base and J 9 bases; nucleotides not matched to a gene: 10. The CDR3 loop reads CARSLTSGRAPRIEQFF. The DNA for the CDR3 is TGTGCCAGAAGCTTGACTAGCGGGAGGGCCCCAAGGATTGAGCAGTTCTTC.

The chain combines TRBV13 with TRBJ2-5, with D possibly matching TRBD2 (5 bases). Germline CDR1 and CDR2: PRHDT and FYEKMQ (reference sequence). Trimming cost V 1 base and J 5 bases, with 14 bases left between them. The CDR3 runs to 15 residues. For the CDR3, the DNA is TGTGCCAGCAGCTTAGTGGTCGGGGTGAGGGAGACCCAGTACTTC. It is translated as CASSLVVGVRETQYF.

CDR3 in amino acids: CASSDGQVRQLGQPQHF. The CDR3 DNA reads as TGTGCCAGCAGTGATGGACAGGTACGACAGCTTGGTCAGCCCCAGCATTTT. The V and J genes are TRBV6-1 and TRBJ1-5; 7 nucleotides agree with TRBD1. CDR1 is MNHNS, CDR2 SASEGT, per germline. The CDR3 is 17 residues long. V shed 3 bases and J 6 bases; nucleotides not matched to a gene: 14.

This chain connects TRBV5-1 to TRBJ2-1; 13 positions match TRBD2. CDR1 SGHRS and CDR2 YFSETQ come from the germline V gene. The CDR3 is 16 residues long. V shed 2 bases and J 5 bases; nucleotides not matched to a gene: 4. This chain's CDR3 is CASSLFGTSGNNEQFF. CDR3 coding DNA: TGCGCCAGCAGCTTATTCGGGACTAGCGGGAACAATGAGCAGTTCTTC.

This chain links TRBV24-1 with TRBJ2-1, with 7 bases identical to TRBD2. Germline V gives CDR1 KGHDR, CDR2 SFDVKD. V lost 6 bases to trimming and J lost 8 bases; unmatched junction nucleotides: 9. The length of the CDR3 is 14 residues. For the CDR3, the DNA is TGTGCCACCAGTAGGGAGGGCGGGCCCTATGAGCAGTTCTTC. The encoded protein is CATSREGGPYEQFF.

V gene TRBV27 combines with J gene TRBJ2-7; D perhaps matches TRBD2 (5 bases). The CDR3 length is 13 residues. Trimming pared 4 bases from V and 12 bases from J, leaving 19 bases between. In germline, CDR1 is MNHEY, CDR2 SMNVEV (reference sequence). Here the CDR3 reads CASSSPTYGGSYF. CDR3 coding DNA: TGTGCCAGCAGTTCCCCTACCTACGGAGGATCGTACTTC.

The chain has TRBV19 and TRBJ2-1; 8 positions match TRBD2. V lost 5 bases to trimming and J lost 1 base; unmatched junction nucleotides: 7. Germline CDR1 and CDR2: LNHDA and SQIVND (reference sequence). This CDR3 region has 16 residues. CDR3 sequence (DNA): TGTGCCAGTAGTGAACTAGCGGCCCATTCCTACAATGAGCAGTTCTTC. Protein sequence: CASSELAAHSYNEQFF.

The V gene is TRBV28, the J gene TRBJ1-2, with no clear D. Germline CDR1 and CDR2: MDHEN and SYDVKM. With 7 bases removed from V and 4 bases from J, the gap between germline ends came to 13 bases. This CDR3 is 13 amino acids long. The CDR3 is CASNDSRGYGYTF. CDR3 bases: TGTGCCAGCAACGACTCGCGCGGCTATGGCTACACCTTC.

The CDR3 DNA follows: TGTGCCAGCAGCTTAAATCCAGGGGCCTTTTTTAACGAGCAGTACTTC. This encodes CASSLNPGAFFNEQYF. The rearrangement uses TRBV7-3 and TRBJ2-7; a possible D gene is TRBD1 (6 bases). Trimming shortened V by 1 base and J by 5 bases, and 18 bases separated the two germline ends. CDR1 is SGHTA, CDR2 FQGTGA, per germline. This CDR3 has 16 residues.

The chain links TRBV19 to TRBJ2-1; TRBD1 matches at 7 bases. CDR3 size: 14 residues. After removal of 6 bases from V and 4 bases from J, the junction contained 6 bases not matched to a gene. Per the germline V gene, CDR1 is LNHDA and CDR2 is SQIVND (reference sequence). The CDR3 loop reads CASRDGTEYNEQFF. CDR3 DNA: TGTGCCAGTAGAGACGGGACAGAATACAATGAGCAGTTCTTC.

The chain carries TRBV19 and TRBJ1-1; 9 nucleotides align to TRBD1. CDR3 length: 14 amino acids. Per the germline V gene, CDR1 is LNHDA and CDR2 is SQIVND (reference sequence). The V gene end was trimmed by 5 bases and the J gene end by 5 bases; junction bases not matched to a gene: 6. The CDR3 DNA is TGTGCCAGTAGTTGGGACAGGGCGGGGACTGAAGCTTTCTTT. Encoded protein: CASSWDRAGTEAFF.

CDR3 loop: CASSYSGTGTNQPQHF. The CDR3 bases are TGTGCCAGCAGTTACTCGGGGACAGGCACCAATCAGCCCCAGCATTTT. The chain uses TRBV6-5 and TRBJ1-5; 8 nucleotides agree with TRBD1. The CDR3 consists of 16 residues. Trimming cost V 0 bases and J 3 bases; bases outside gene matches: 4. The germline CDR1 and CDR2 sequences are MNHEY and SVGAGI.

V is TRBV20-1 and J is TRBJ1-5; 10 nucleotides match TRBD1. Germline V CDR1 and CDR2: DFQATT, SNEGSKA (reference sequence). The CDR3 sequence is 17 residues long. With 3 bases clipped from V and 6 bases from J, the junction kept 14 bases outside the gene matches. The CDR3 DNA reads as TGCAGTGCTAGTTACCCGTCGGGACAGGGGTGGGGTCAGCCCCAGCATTTT. Amino acid sequence: CSASYPSGQGWGQPQHF.

The genes are TRBV4-1 and TRBJ2-3; possible D gene TRBD2, 5 bases. Germline lookup yields CDR1 MGHRA and CDR2 YSYEKL. CDR3 size: 16 residues. Trimming removed 1 base from V and 4 bases from J, with 15 bases in between. Here the CDR3 DNA reads TGCGCCAGCAGCCAAGCCTATAGCGTCTTGGCAGATACGCAGTATTTT. Its translation: CASSQAYSVLADTQYF.